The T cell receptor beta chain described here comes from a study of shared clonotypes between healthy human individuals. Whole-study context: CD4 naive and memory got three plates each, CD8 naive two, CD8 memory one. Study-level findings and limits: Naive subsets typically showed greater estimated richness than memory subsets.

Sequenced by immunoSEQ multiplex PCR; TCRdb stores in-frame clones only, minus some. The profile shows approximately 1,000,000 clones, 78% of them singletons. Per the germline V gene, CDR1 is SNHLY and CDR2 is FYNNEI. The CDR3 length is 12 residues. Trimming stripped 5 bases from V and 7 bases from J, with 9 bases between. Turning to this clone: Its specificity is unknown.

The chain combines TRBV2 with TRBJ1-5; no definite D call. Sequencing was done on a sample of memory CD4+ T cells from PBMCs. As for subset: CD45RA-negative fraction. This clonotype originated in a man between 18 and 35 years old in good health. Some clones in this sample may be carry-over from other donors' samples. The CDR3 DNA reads TGTGCCAGCAGTAGGGCAGAACAGCCCCAGCATTTT. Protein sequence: CASSRAEQPQHF.